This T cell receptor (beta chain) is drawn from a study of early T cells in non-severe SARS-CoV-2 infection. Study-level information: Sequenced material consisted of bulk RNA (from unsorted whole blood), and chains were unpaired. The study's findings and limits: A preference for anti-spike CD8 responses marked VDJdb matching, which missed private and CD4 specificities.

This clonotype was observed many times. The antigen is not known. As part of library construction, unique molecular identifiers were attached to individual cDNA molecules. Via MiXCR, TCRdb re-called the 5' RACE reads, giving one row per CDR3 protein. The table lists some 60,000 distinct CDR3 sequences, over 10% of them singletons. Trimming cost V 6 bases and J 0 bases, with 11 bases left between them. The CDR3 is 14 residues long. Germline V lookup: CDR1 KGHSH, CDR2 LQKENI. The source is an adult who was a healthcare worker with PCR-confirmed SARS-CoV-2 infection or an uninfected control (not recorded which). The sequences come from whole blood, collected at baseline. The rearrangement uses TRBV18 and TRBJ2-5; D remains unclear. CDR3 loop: CASSAETYQETQYF. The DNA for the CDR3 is TGTGCCAGCTCCGCGGAGACCTACCAAGAGACCCAGTACTTC.